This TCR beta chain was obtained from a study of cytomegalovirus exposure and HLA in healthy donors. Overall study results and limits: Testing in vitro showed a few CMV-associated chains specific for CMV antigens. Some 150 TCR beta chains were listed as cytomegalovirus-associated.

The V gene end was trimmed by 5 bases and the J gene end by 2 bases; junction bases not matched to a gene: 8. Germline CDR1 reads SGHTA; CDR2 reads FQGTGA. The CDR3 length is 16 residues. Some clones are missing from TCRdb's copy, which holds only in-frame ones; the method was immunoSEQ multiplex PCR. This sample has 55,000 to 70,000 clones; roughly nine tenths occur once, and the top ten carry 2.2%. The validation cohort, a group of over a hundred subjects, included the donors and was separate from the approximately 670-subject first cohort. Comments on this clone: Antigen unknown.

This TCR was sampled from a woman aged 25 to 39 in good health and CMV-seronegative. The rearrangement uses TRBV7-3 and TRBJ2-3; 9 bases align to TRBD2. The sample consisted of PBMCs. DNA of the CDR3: TGTGCCAGCAGCGCATATCTAGCGGGGTCCACAGATACGCAGTATTTT. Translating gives CASSAYLAGSTDTQYF.